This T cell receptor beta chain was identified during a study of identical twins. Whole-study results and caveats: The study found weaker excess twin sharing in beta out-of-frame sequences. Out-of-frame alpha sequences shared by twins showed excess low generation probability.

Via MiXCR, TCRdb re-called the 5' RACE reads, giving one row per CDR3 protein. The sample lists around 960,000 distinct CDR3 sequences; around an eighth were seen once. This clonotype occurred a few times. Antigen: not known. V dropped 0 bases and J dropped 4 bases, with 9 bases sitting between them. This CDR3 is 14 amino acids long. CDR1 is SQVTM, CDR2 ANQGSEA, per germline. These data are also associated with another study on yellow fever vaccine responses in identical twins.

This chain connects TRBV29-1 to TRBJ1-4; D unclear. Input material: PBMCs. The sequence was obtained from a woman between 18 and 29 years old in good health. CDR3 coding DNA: TGCAGCGTTGAAGATCTTCGAGGTAATGAAAAACTGTTTTTT. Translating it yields CSVEDLRGNEKLFF. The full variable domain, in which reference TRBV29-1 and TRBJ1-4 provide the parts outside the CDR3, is SAVISQKPSRDICQRGTSLTIQCQVDSQVTMMFWYRQQPGQSLTLIATANQGSEATYESGFVIDKFPISRPNLTFSTLTVSNMSPEDSSIYLCSVEDLRGNEKLFFGSGTQLSVL.